Listed below are T cell receptor beta chains from one sample, sequenced in a study of T cells in narcolepsy. Produced via immunoSEQ multiplex PCR; TCRdb's table is partial and in-frame only. The sample carries about 40,000 clones, 70% to 90% recorded once. Specimen: CD45RA- memory CD4+ T cells from PBMCs. Every receptor here comes from a human donor with narcolepsy. Each CDR3 is given with its conserved first and last residue. Fields, in order: clone size, J gene, V gene, D gene, CDR3 DNA, CDR3 protein. D genes are given only for firm matches. Clone sizes are given selectively: once, few, many, or a class where the clone is expanded.

>-|TRBJ1-3|TRBV18|-
TGTGCCAGCTCACCTCCGTACTCTGGAAACACCATATATTTT
CASSPPYSGNTIYF
>-|TRBJ1-1|TRBV5-1|-
TGCGCCAGCAGCTGGAGGCAGGGGAACACTGAAGCTTTCTTT
CASSWRQGNTEAFF
>-|TRBJ1-2|TRBV28|-
TGTGCCAGCAGTTCCCTTCCTAACGACAGTAACTATGGCTACACCTTC
CASSSLPNDSNYGYTF
>-|TRBJ2-3|TRBV5-6|-
TGTGCCAGCAGCTCGGTAAAACGACGCCTGGATCCAGATACGCAGTATTTT
CASSSVKRRLDPDTQYF
>-|TRBJ2-3|TRBV6-5|TRBD2
TGTGCCAGCAGCTTGACTAGCGGTAGCACAGATACGCAGTATTTT
CASSLTSGSTDTQYF
>-|TRBJ2-1|TRBV5-1|-
TGCGCCAGCAGCGCTAGGGATGAGCAGTTCTTC
CASSARDEQFF
>once|TRBJ2-7|TRBV19|-
TGTGCCAGTAGTATGGGCTACGAGCAGTACTTC
CASSMGYEQYF
>-|TRBJ2-3|TRBV9|TRBD2
TGTGCCAGCAGCCCCCGGACTAGCGGGAGCACAGATACGCAGTATTTT
CASSPRTSGSTDTQYF
>few|TRBJ2-5|TRBV11-2|TRBD2
TGTGCCAGCAGCCCTGGGACTAGCGGGCAAGAGACCCAGTACTTC
CASSPGTSGQETQYF
>-|TRBJ1-5|TRBV12-5|-
TGTGCTAGTGGTTCCGCCGTCGGGCCCAATCAGCCCCAGCATTTT
CASGSAVGPNQPQHF
>-|TRBJ1-6|TRBV11-2|-
TGTGCCAGCAGCCGATCTCTGGTATCACCCCTCCACTTT
CASSRSLVSPLHF
>-|TRBJ2-1|TRBV25-1|TRBD2
TGTGCCAGCCGGGGGGGCGGGAGGAGCCATGAGCAGTTCTTC
CASRGGGRSHEQFF
>few|TRBJ1-6|TRBV4-2|-
TGTGCCAGCAGCCAAGGTGATTCACCCCTCCACTTT
CASSQGDSPLHF
>-|TRBJ2-5|TRBV10-3|TRBD2
TGTGCCATCAGTGACGGCGGGAGCCGAGAGACCCAGTACTTC
CAISDGGSRETQYF
>-|TRBJ2-1|TRBV2|-
TGTGCCAGCAGTGATACCCTACCCTTCGATGAGCAGTTCTTC
CASSDTLPFDEQFF
>-|TRBJ2-7|TRBV5-4|-
TGTGCCAGCACATCCTCCCACGAGCAGTACTTC
CASTSSHEQYF
>-|TRBJ2-2|TRBV19|-
TGTGCCAGTAGTGTCGGGGGCGGGGCAGGCGGGGAGCTGTTTTTT
CASSVGGGAGGELFF
>-|TRBJ2-3|TRBV6-6|-
TGTGCCAGCAGAGCCCAGGAAGATACGCAGTATTTT
CASRAQEDTQYF
>-|TRBJ2-7|TRBV28|-
TGTGCCAGCAGTTTATGGGGGGGAACTGGGAGCTCCTACGAGCAGTACTTC
CASSLWGGTGSSYEQYF